These 13 T cell receptor beta chains came from one sample sequenced in a study of T cell responses to AZD1222 COVID-19 vaccine. The protocol was immunoSEQ multiplex PCR, while the TCRdb copy is restricted to in-frame clones and leaves out a portion. The sample holds tens of thousands of clones, roughly 90% seen once. The sequenced sample was peripheral blood, obtained on day 0 of AZD1222 vaccination. These receptors were obtained from an adult in good health.

V usage is TRBV7-3 and J usage is TRBJ1-1; D is unresolved. Germline values: CDR1 SGHTA, CDR2 FQGTGA. This CDR3 is 13 amino acids long. Trimming cost V 5 bases and J 5 bases, with 12 bases left between them. The CDR3 spells CASSHPTRTEAFF. DNA for the CDR3: TGTGCCAGCAGCCACCCGACCCGGACTGAAGCTTTCTTT.

V usage is TRBV30 and J usage is TRBJ2-2, with TRBD2 matching 10 bases. This CDR3 region has 16 residues. Per the germline V gene, CDR1 is GTSNPN and CDR2 is SVGIG (reference sequence). V was pared by 5 bases and J by 6 bases, with 12 bases of the junction left unmatched. CDR3 sequence (DNA): TGTGCCTGGGGGGGTCGAGGCCTAGCGGGAGCCGGGGAGCTGTTTTTT. Translating gives CAWGGRGLAGAGELFF.

This chain joins TRBV2 and TRBJ2-2; D is ambiguous. The V end lost 7 bases, the J end lost 1 base, and 7 bases lay between the germline ends. The germline V gene encodes CDR1 SNHLY and CDR2 FYNNEI. This CDR3 is 13 amino acids long. The CDR3 bases are TGTGCCAGCACCCCGGGGAACACCGGGGAGCTGTTTTTT. This translates into CASTPGNTGELFF.

This chain connects TRBV5-4 to TRBJ2-1; D gene uncertain. With 0 bases removed from V and 0 bases from J, the gap between germline ends came to 7 bases. Germline-derived CDR1 and CDR2 are SGHNT and YYREEE (reference sequence). The CDR3 runs to 15 residues. The CDR3 protein is CASSLDSSSYNEQFF. The CDR3 bases are TGTGCCAGCAGCTTGGACAGTAGCTCCTACAATGAGCAGTTCTTC.

This clone was seen only a few times. The chain is built from TRBV4-2 and TRBJ2-3; 12 nucleotides line up with TRBD2. With 0 bases clipped from V and 5 bases from J, the junction kept 6 bases outside the gene matches. The CDR3 is made up of 17 amino acids. Germline V gives CDR1 LGHNA, CDR2 YNFKEQ. The CDR3 bases are TGTGCCAGCAGCCAAGATCTAGCGGGAGGGCCCGGAGATACGCAGTATTTT. The encoded protein is CASSQDLAGGPGDTQYF.

A single count supports this clone. This chain uses TRBV6-5 with TRBJ1-2; 7 bases fit TRBD1. The CDR3 is 14 residues long. Per germline, CDR1 MNHEY and CDR2 SVGAGI. Trimming cost V 2 bases and J 5 bases; bases outside gene matches: 5. CDR3: CASSYRGRDYGYTF. Written as DNA, the CDR3 is TGTGCCAGCAGTTACAGGGGGCGAGATTATGGCTACACCTTC.

This clone was recorded once. The J gene is TRBJ2-5, the V gene TRBV10-3; TRBD2 aligns across 8 bases. Germline-derived CDR1 and CDR2 are ENHRY and SYGVKD. The CDR3 contains 15 residues. Trimming cost V 1 base and J 5 bases; bases outside gene matches: 6. The CDR3 spells CAISEFTSGGETQYF. CDR3 nucleotide sequence: TGTGCCATCAGTGAGTTTACTAGCGGCGGGGAGACCCAGTACTTC.

V gene TRBV6-5 combines with J gene TRBJ2-7; 9 nucleotides match TRBD1. Germline V gives CDR1 MNHEY, CDR2 SVGAGI. V was clipped by 5 bases and J by 6 bases; unmatched bases: 5. This CDR3 region has 13 residues. The CDR3 nucleotides read TGTGCCAGCAGTAACGACAGGGGGTTCGAGCAGTACTTC. Protein product: CASSNDRGFEQYF.

V usage is TRBV19 and J usage is TRBJ1-5; D gene ambiguous. Trimming shortened V by 2 bases and J by 5 bases, and 10 bases separated the two germline ends. Germline V lookup: CDR1 LNHDA, CDR2 SQIVND (reference sequence). This CDR3 has 14 amino acids. The CDR3 reads CASSITAGDQPQHF. In DNA, the CDR3 is TGTGCCAGTAGTATAACCGCGGGAGATCAGCCCCAGCATTTT. The full variable domain, with the rest looked up from reference TRBV19 and TRBJ1-5, is DGGITQSPKYLFRKEGQNVTLSCEQNLNHDAMYWYRQDPGQGLRLIYYSQIVNDFQKGDIAEGYSVSREKKESFPLTVTSAQKNPTAFYLCASSITAGDQPQHFGDGTRLSIL.

The chain uses TRBV19 and TRBJ1-2; TRBD1 agrees at 9 bases. Per germline, CDR1 LNHDA and CDR2 SQIVND (reference sequence). V dropped 3 bases and J dropped 5; count of bases not matched to a gene: 7. The CDR3 totals 15 residues. CDR3 DNA: TGTGCCAGTAGTATGTGGGGACAGGGCCTGTATGGCTACACCTTC. Translating it yields CASSMWGQGLYGYTF.

The chain is built from TRBV19 and TRBJ1-5, with 7 nucleotides matching TRBD1. The CDR3 consists of 14 residues. The ends lost 6 bases at V and 3 bases at J; junction bases unmatched: 5. Germline V gene lookup returns CDR1 LNHDA and CDR2 SQIVND (reference sequence). The CDR3: CASRWGTANQPQHF. CDR3 DNA: TGTGCCAGTAGATGGGGGACAGCCAATCAGCCCCAGCATTTT. Combining the CDR3 with reference TRBV19 and TRBJ1-5 gives the whole variable domain DGGITQSPKYLFRKEGQNVTLSCEQNLNHDAMYWYRQDPGQGLRLIYYSQIVNDFQKGDIAEGYSVSREKKESFPLTVTSAQKNPTAFYLCASRWGTANQPQHFGDGTRLSIL.

This clone has only a few counts. CDR3 bases: TGTGCCAGCAGCCTGACAGGGCCGGGCAATCAGCCCCAGCATTTT. Its translation is CASSLTGPGNQPQHF. This chain uses TRBV28 with TRBJ1-5, with 7 positions matching TRBD1. The CDR3 is 15 amino acids. V lost 6 bases, J lost 2 bases, and 7 bases stayed unmatched. CDR1 MDHEN and CDR2 SYDVKM come from the germline V gene.

The chain uses TRBV27 and TRBJ1-1; a possible D gene is TRBD1 (5 bases). V shed 7 bases and J shed 14 bases, with 26 bases lying between them. Germline V gives CDR1 MNHEY, CDR2 SMNVEV (reference sequence). The CDR3 extends over 14 amino acids. The CDR3 sequence: CASTRAPSGGEVFF. The CDR3 bases are TGTGCCAGCACCCGTGCCCCCTCCGGGGGGGAAGTCTTCTTT.